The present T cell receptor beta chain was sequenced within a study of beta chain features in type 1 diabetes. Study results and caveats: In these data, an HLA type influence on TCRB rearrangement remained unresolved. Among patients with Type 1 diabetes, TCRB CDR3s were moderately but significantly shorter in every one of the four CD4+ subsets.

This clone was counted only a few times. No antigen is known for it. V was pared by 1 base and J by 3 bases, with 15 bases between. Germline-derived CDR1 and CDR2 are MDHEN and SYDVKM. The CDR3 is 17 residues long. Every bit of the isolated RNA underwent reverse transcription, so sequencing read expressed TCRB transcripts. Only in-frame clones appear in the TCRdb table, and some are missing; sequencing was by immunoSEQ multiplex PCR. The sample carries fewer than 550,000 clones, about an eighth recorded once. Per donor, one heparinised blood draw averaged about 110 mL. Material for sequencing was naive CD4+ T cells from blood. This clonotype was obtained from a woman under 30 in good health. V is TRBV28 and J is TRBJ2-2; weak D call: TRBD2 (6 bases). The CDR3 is CASSLLSFRDYTGELFF. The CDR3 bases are TGTGCCAGCAGTTTATTATCCTTCCGGGACTACACCGGGGAGCTGTTTTTT. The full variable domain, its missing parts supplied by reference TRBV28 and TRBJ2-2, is DVKVTQSSRYLVKRTGEKVFLECVQDMDHENMFWYRQDPGLGLRLIYFSYDVKMKEKGDIPEGYSVSREKKERFSLILESASTNQTSMYLCASSLLSFRDYTGELFFGEGSRLTVL.